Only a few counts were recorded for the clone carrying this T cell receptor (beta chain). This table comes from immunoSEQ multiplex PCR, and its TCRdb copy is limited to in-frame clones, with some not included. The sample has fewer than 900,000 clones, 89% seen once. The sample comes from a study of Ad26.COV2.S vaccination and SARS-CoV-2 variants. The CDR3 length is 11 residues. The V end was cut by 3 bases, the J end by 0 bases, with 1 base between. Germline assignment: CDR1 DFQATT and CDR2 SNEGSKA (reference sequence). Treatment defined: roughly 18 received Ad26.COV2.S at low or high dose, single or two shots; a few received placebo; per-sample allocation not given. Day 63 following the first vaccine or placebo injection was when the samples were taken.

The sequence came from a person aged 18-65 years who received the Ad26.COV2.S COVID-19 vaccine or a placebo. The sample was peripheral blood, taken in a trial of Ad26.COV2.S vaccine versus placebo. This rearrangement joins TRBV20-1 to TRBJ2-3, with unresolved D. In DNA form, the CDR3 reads TGCAGTGCTAGCAGCACAGATACGCAGTATTTT. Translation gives CSASSTDTQYF.